Following are 27 T cell receptor beta chains from one sample sequenced in a study of blood T cell repertoires in COVID-19. Using immunoSEQ multiplex PCR, the repertoire was profiled, and TCRdb retains in-frame clones only, with some absent. This sample has approximately 240,000 clones; approximately 80% occur once, and the top ten carry about 1.3%. Sequences were obtained from PBMCs or T cells enriched from blood (not recorded which). These receptors were obtained from a middle-aged woman with acute COVID-19.

V usage is TRBV5-4 and J usage is TRBJ2-2; tentative D call: TRBD2 (6 bases). V was shortened by 4 bases and J by 5 bases, with 18 bases between the two germline ends. The germline V gene encodes CDR1 SGHNT and CDR2 YYREEE (reference sequence). The CDR3 contains 16 residues. For the CDR3, the DNA is TGTGCCAGCAGCCCCAGTGGAGGGCCCGAAACCGGGGAGCTGTTTTTT. As protein: CASSPSGGPETGELFF.

This clone was seen more than once but under ten times. The chain links TRBV5-1 to TRBJ1-6, with D perhaps TRBD1 (5 bases). Trimming pared 1 base from V and 7 bases from J, leaving 15 bases between. Per the germline V gene, CDR1 is SGHRS and CDR2 is YFSETQ. There are 16 residues in the CDR3. CDR3 protein: CASSLRGRDYNSPLHF. For the CDR3, the DNA is TGCGCCAGCAGCTTGCGTGGCAGGGATTACAATTCACCCCTCCACTTT.

This clone was observed a few times. The chain couples TRBV7-9 to TRBJ1-1; 10 bases align to TRBD1. The V segment lost 5 bases and the J segment 0 bases; nucleotides outside the gene matches: 6. Germline V gives CDR1 SEHNR, CDR2 FQNEAQ (reference sequence). This CDR3 is built from 16 residues. In nucleotides, the CDR3 is TGTGCCAGCAGCCCCCCGACAGGGGGCATGAACACTGAAGCTTTCTTT. It specifies CASSPPTGGMNTEAFF.

The chain has TRBV3-1 (or the pseudogene TRBV3-2) and TRBJ2-5; TRBD1 is a possible D gene (5 bases). Germline V CDR1 and CDR2: LGHDT, YNNKEL (reference sequence). V lost 1 base, J lost 6 bases, and 6 bases lay in between. CDR3 length equals 12 residues. The CDR3 nucleotides are TGTGCCAGCAGCCAAGGGGGCAAGACCCAGTACTTC. Translating gives CASSQGGKTQYF.

This chain connects TRBV28 to TRBJ1-4, with D possibly being TRBD1 (6 bases). The V end was cut by 6 bases, the J end by 8 bases, with 10 bases between. The CDR3 loop spans 12 amino acids. Germline V gives CDR1 MDHEN, CDR2 SYDVKM. CDR3 nucleotide sequence: TGTGCCAGCAGACAGGGACACGAAAAACTGTTTTTT. Residues: CASRQGHEKLFF.

The J gene is TRBJ1-2, the V gene TRBV28; D remains unclear. The CDR3 runs to 14 residues. Trimming took off 6 bases at V and 2 bases at J, with 13 bases between the two ends. CDR1 MDHEN and CDR2 SYDVKM come from the germline V gene. In DNA form, the CDR3 reads TGTGCCAGCAGCTGGAGGGCCCTAAACTATGGCTACACCTTC. Protein: CASSWRALNYGYTF.

The chain employs TRBV4-3 and TRBJ1-3; D ambiguous. Looked up from germline, CDR1 is LGHNA and CDR2 is YSLEER. V lost 1 base, J lost 0 bases, and 10 bases lay in between. The CDR3 length is 16 residues. The CDR3 spells CASSQAEARSGNTIYF. The DNA of the CDR3 is TGCGCCAGCAGCCAAGCCGAGGCCCGCTCTGGAAACACCATATATTTT.

The chain carries TRBV6-5 and TRBJ1-1, with TRBD1 matching 9 bases. V was pared by 6 bases and J by 1 base, with 3 bases of the junction left unmatched. The germline V gene encodes CDR1 MNHEY and CDR2 SVGAGI. CDR3 length: 14 residues. Here the CDR3 reads CASRNRGPNTEAFF. The CDR3, as DNA: TGTGCCAGCAGAAACAGGGGGCCGAACACTGAAGCTTTCTTT.

The genes are TRBV23-1 and TRBJ1-5; D gene ambiguous. TRBV23-1 qualifies as an ORF whose function is uncertain. This CDR3 is built from 16 residues. V lost 2 bases and J 0 bases, leaving 11 bases between the germline ends. The CDR3 region is CASSQRGSNSNQPQHF. The CDR3 DNA sequence: TGCGCCAGCAGTCAAAGAGGGTCAAATAGCAATCAGCCCCAGCATTTT.

The DNA of the CDR3 is TGTGCCAGCTCACCGACGGGACTAGCGGATACGAACACCGGGGAGCTGTTTTTT. Its translation is CASSPTGLADTNTGELFF. This chain connects TRBV18 to TRBJ2-2, with 11 bases that match TRBD2. The CDR3 spans 18 residues. The junction had 6 bases not matched to a gene; V was cut back by 3 bases and J by 0 bases. Germline CDR1 and CDR2: KGHSH and LQKENI. Variable domain in full (rest from reference TRBV18 and TRBJ2-2): NAGVMQNPRHLVRRRGQEARLRCSPMKGHSHVYWYRQLPEEGLKFMVYLQKENIIDESGMPKERFSAEFPKEGPSILRIQQVVRGDSAAYFCASSPTGLADTNTGELFFGEGSRLTVL.

This chain joins TRBV5-5 and TRBJ2-1; no clear D. V dropped 0 bases and J dropped 8 bases, with 18 bases sitting between them. From germline, CDR1 is SGHKS and CDR2 YYEKEE (reference sequence). This CDR3 region has 16 residues. DNA for the CDR3: TGTGCCAGCAGCTTGGTCCCTCGTTACGCGTCGGATGAGCAGTTCTTC. It codes for CASSLVPRYASDEQFF.

CDR3 DNA: TGTGCCAGCAGCCGTGAGGAAGAGACCCAGTACTTC. It is translated as CASSREEETQYF. This chain links TRBV13 with TRBJ2-5; D call uncertain. Germline CDR1 is PRHDT and CDR2 is FYEKMQ (reference sequence). V gave up 5 bases and J gave up 3 bases, with 7 bases separating them. The CDR3 length is 12 residues.

This chain connects TRBV30 to TRBJ1-4, with D tentatively TRBD1 (5 bases). Trimming took 0 bases from V and 7 from J, leaving 12 bases between them. Per germline, CDR1 GTSNPN and CDR2 SVGIG (reference sequence). This CDR3 contains 14 residues. CDR3 in amino acids: CAWSVPQGGEKLFF. The CDR3 region has the DNA TGTGCCTGGAGTGTACCGCAGGGAGGTGAAAAACTGTTTTTT. The entire variable domain, with the rest obtained from reference TRBV30 and TRBJ1-4, is as follows: SQTIHQWPATLVQPVGSPLSLECTVEGTSNPNLYWYRQAAGRGLQLLFYSVGIGQISSEVPQNLSASRPQDRQFILSSKKLLLSDSGFYLCAWSVPQGGEKLFFGSGTQLSVL.

The V and J genes are TRBV6-5 and TRBJ1-1; TRBD1 agrees at 7 bases. V lost 6 bases and J lost 8; bases outside the gene matches: 9. The CDR3 is 13 amino acids. Germline V gene sequence: CDR1 MNHEY, CDR2 SVGAGI. The CDR3 nucleotides are TGTGCCAGCAGAATAATTGGGACAGTCGAAGCTTTCTTT. Protein product: CASRIIGTVEAFF.

The chain couples TRBV13 to TRBJ1-3; 7 nucleotides align to TRBD1. The CDR3 is 14 residues long. Trimming at V came to 3 bases and at J to 1 base, leaving 0 bases not matched to a gene. Germline V gene data show CDR1 as PRHDT and CDR2 as FYEKMQ (reference sequence). CDR3 in DNA: TGTGCCAGCAGCTTCAGGGGGTCTGGAAACACCATATATTTT. This encodes CASSFRGSGNTIYF. Full variable domain (missing parts from reference TRBV13 and TRBJ1-3): AAGVIQSPRHLIKEKRETATLKCYPIPRHDTVYWYQQGPGQDPQFLISFYEKMQSDKGSIPDRFSAQQFSDYHSELNMSSLELGDSALYFCASSFRGSGNTIYFGEGSWLTVV.

Remarks on this clone: Other DNA variants within this sample encode the same CDR3. CDR3: CATSDRGRAPERETQYF. The DNA of the CDR3 is TGTGCCACCAGTGATAGGGGGCGGGCCCCGGAACGGGAGACCCAGTACTTC. The chain uses TRBV24-1 and TRBJ2-5; the match to TRBD1 covers 7 bases. Germline loops: CDR1 KGHDR, CDR2 SFDVKD. The V gene end was trimmed by 3 bases and the J gene end by 5 bases; junction bases not matched to a gene: 14. The CDR3 is 17 amino acids.

V is TRBV28 and J is TRBJ2-7; 13 nucleotides line up with TRBD2. The length of the CDR3 is 13 residues. Germline V gene sequence: CDR1 MDHEN, CDR2 SYDVKM. V lost 6 bases, J lost 7 bases, and 3 bases stayed unmatched. The CDR3 DNA follows: TGTGCCAGCAGGCCGGGACTAGCGGGAGAGCAGTACTTC. Translating gives CASRPGLAGEQYF.

The genes are TRBV15 and TRBJ1-1; D unclear. This CDR3 has 17 residues. CDR1 LNHNV and CDR2 YYDKDF come from the germline V gene (reference sequence). The germline V and J ends were trimmed by 3 bases and 4 bases, with 21 bases remaining between them. CDR3 amino acids: CATSSLPRGRYGTEAFF. The CDR3, as DNA: TGTGCCACCAGCAGTCTCCCCAGAGGTAGGTACGGCACTGAAGCTTTCTTT. Based on the CDR3 plus reference TRBV15 and TRBJ1-1, the full variable domain is DAMVIQNPRYQVTQFGKPVTLSCSQTLNHNVMYWYQQKSSQAPKLLFHYYDKDFNNEADTPDNFQSRRPNTSFCFLDIRSPGLGDTAMYLCATSSLPRGRYGTEAFFGQGTRLTVV.

The chain links TRBV12-3 or TRBV12-4 to TRBJ2-7, with D tentatively TRBD1 (5 bases). This CDR3 comprises 13 residues. V lost 3 bases, J lost 4 bases, and 10 bases lay in between. The chain's CDR3 is CASSFGRDYEQYF. Here the CDR3 DNA reads TGTGCCAGCAGTTTCGGCAGGGATTACGAGCAGTACTTC.

This chain uses TRBV13 with TRBJ2-2; 9 bases agree with TRBD1. Germline values: CDR1 PRHDT, CDR2 FYEKMQ (reference sequence). The CDR3 runs 15 residues. V was clipped by 4 bases and J by 5 bases; unmatched bases: 5. The CDR3 nucleotides read TGTGCCAGCAGCTCGGGACAGGGAGGAACCGGGGAGCTGTTTTTT. Residues: CASSSGQGGTGELFF.

The chain links TRBV3-1 (or the pseudogene TRBV3-2) to TRBJ2-3, with 11 bases matching TRBD2. The V and J ends lost 4 bases and 0 bases, in that order; junction bases with no gene match: 21. CDR1 is LGHDT, CDR2 YNNKEL, per germline (reference sequence). The CDR3 runs to 22 residues. In DNA, the CDR3 is TGTGCCAGCAGCCCTCGATCTAGCGGGAGGACCTTAGGACAGACTAGCACAGATACGCAGTATTTT. Translation gives CASSPRSSGRTLGQTSTDTQYF.

The CDR3 sequence is CASSSKPDRGGIYGYTF. The CDR3 nucleotides are TGCGCCAGCAGCTCCAAACCGGACAGGGGTGGAATCTATGGCTACACCTTC. V is TRBV5-1 and J is TRBJ1-2; 9 positions agree with TRBD1. The V segment lost 3 bases and the J segment 4 bases; nucleotides outside the gene matches: 13. The CDR3 length is 17 residues. Germline-derived CDR1 and CDR2 are SGHRS and YFSETQ.

V gene TRBV11-2 combines with J gene TRBJ1-2; 9 bases match TRBD1. With V trimmed by 2 bases and J by 6 bases, 7 bases remained unmatched. The CDR3 spans 15 residues. Germline CDR1 SGHAT, CDR2 FQNNGV. In DNA, the CDR3 is TGTGCCAGCAGCTTACACCGGGACAGGGTCAATGGCTACACCTTC. Its translation is CASSLHRDRVNGYTF.

The rearrangement links TRBV12-3 or TRBV12-4 to TRBJ1-2; no clear D. Trimming shortened V by 5 bases and J by 5 bases, and 12 bases separated the two germline ends. The CDR3 runs to 13 residues. In nucleotides, the CDR3 is TGTGCCAGCAGTCCTCCGGGAGCATATGGCTACACCTTC. It encodes CASSPPGAYGYTF.

The gene calls are TRBV11-3 and TRBJ2-1, with TRBD2 as a possible D gene (6 bases). CDR3 length: 15 amino acids. The V end was cut by 5 bases, the J end by 0 bases, with 11 bases between. Looked up from germline, CDR1 is SGHNT and CDR2 is YENEEA. The CDR3 DNA reads TGTGCCAGCAGCCCGCAGACTAGCTCCTACAATGAGCAGTTCTTC. Its translation is CASSPQTSSYNEQFF.

CDR3 nucleotides: TGTGCCAGCAGTAGGAAAGGACAGGGGGCGTACGAGCAGTACTTC. Translated, it gives CASSRKGQGAYEQYF. The chain has TRBV27 and TRBJ2-7; 11 nucleotides agree with TRBD1. CDR1 MNHEY and CDR2 SMNVEV come from the germline V gene (reference sequence). The CDR3 has 15 amino acids. Trimming removed 5 bases from V and 4 bases from J; junction bases left unmatched: 7.

The CDR3 spells CASSPDRGNYNSPLHF. In DNA, the CDR3 is TGCGCCAGCAGCCCGGACAGGGGAAATTATAATTCACCCCTCCACTTT. The rearrangement uses TRBV5-1 and TRBJ1-6; 9 bases line up with TRBD1. J was trimmed by 4 bases and V by 4 bases; bases with no gene match: 6. The CDR3 has 16 residues. Per germline, CDR1 SGHRS and CDR2 YFSETQ.